These 6 T cell receptor beta chains came from one sample sequenced in a study of CD8+ T cells in alopecia areata. It was cDNA, reverse transcribed from extracted RNA, that served as the sequencing template. The protocol was immunoSEQ multiplex PCR, while the TCRdb copy is restricted to in-frame clones and leaves out a portion. The data show more than 90,000 clones, with none appearing a single time. The specimen sequenced was lesional skin. The receptors originated from a C3H/HeJ mouse with alopecia areata. For this strain, the MHC haplotype corresponds to H2-k.

This clone has just a few counts. All gene names here are mouse names. From the germline J gene comes the end of the CDR3, since the read stops 4 residues before it. The chain employs TRBV13-1 and TRBJ2-2; the match to TRBD1 covers 7 bases. V lost 3 bases, J lost 4 bases, and 6 bases stayed unmatched. Germline CDR1 NSHNY, CDR2 SYGAGN. The CDR3 contains 15 residues. CDR3 DNA, as far as it was read: TGTGCCAGCAGTGGACAGGGAGGGGGCACCGGG. Translated, it gives CASSGQGGGTG. The full CDR3 sequence reads CASSGQGGGTGQLYF.

This clone has ten or more counts. The database protein in TCRdb disagrees with the DNA translation at residue 14; the sequence shown here was translated from the DNA. Germline and genes: mouse. The read ends 3 residues early relative to the CDR3; the germline J gene fills the gap. The gene calls are TRBV13-3 and TRBJ1-3; 7 bases agree with TRBD1. V gave up 0 bases and J gave up 3 bases; unmatched junction bases: 9. The CDR3 contains 17 residues. Per the germline V gene, CDR1 is NNHDY and CDR2 is SYVADS. CDR3 bases read: TGTGCCAGCAGTGATGCGGACAGGCCCCTCGATGGAAATACG. Amino acids: CASSDADRPLDGNT. The whole CDR3 reads CASSDADRPLDGNTLYF.

With respect to this clone: The listed genes are named as in mouse. The read ends 4 residues before the CDR3 terminus; that terminus is restored from the germline J gene. This sample includes further DNA sequences coding for the same CDR3. The rearrangement links TRBV19 to TRBJ2-1, with 9 bases identical to TRBD1. The length of the CDR3 is 14 residues. After removal of 7 bases from V and 1 base from J, the junction contained 3 bases not matched to a gene. CDR1 is FNHDT, CDR2 SITEND, per germline (reference sequence). CDR3 amino acids: CASSTGGNYAEQFF. CDR3 bases read: TGTGCCAGCTCGACAGGGGGGAACTATGCT.

In this sample, this clone turned up a few times. The gene names given are mouse names. The CDR3 goes on 4 residues after the read ends, and that part is filled in from the germline J gene. V and J are TRBV19 and TRBJ2-2; 8 bases are a match to TRBD2. Per the germline V gene, CDR1 is FNHDT and CDR2 is SITEND (reference sequence). This CDR3 has 16 residues. Unmatched junction bases numbered 3, after V lost 2 bases and J lost 0 bases. The sequenced part of the CDR3 DNA is TGTGCCAGCAGTATGAGCTGGGGGGCAAACACCGGG. Translated: CASSMSWGANTG. The CDR3 in its entirety is CASSMSWGANTGQLYF.

As for this clone: The gene symbols are mouse symbols. Coverage ceases 4 residues before the CDR3 finishes, and the germline J gene fills in the end. The J gene is TRBJ2-1, the V gene TRBV5, with 11 bases fitting TRBD1. The CDR3 loop spans 16 amino acids. Losses at the gene ends were 1 base for V and 5 bases for J; bases not matched to a gene: 4. Per germline, CDR1 LGHNA and CDR2 YNLKQL (reference sequence). CDR3 sequence reads: CASSQVDRGRDAEQFF. The DNA read from the CDR3 is TGTGCCAGCAGCCAAGTGGACAGGGGGCGAGATGCT.

This clone was recorded a few times. Genes and germline are mouse. The observed sequence ends 4 residues before the CDR3 terminus, with the missing tail filled in from the germline J gene. Within the sample, other DNA sequences also encode this same CDR3. The J gene is TRBJ2-5, the V gene TRBV1; tentatively, D is TRBD1 (5 bases). Per the germline V gene, CDR1 is NSQYPW and CDR2 is LRSPGD (reference sequence). V was clipped by 2 bases and J by 0 bases, with 9 bases between them. The CDR3 extends over 15 amino acids. CDR3 DNA (partial): TGCACCTGCAGTGCAAGGGGATTTAACCAAGAC. It yields the protein CTCSARGFNQD. The complete CDR3 protein is CTCSARGFNQDTQYF.